This T cell receptor (beta chain) was observed in a study of cytomegalovirus exposure and HLA in healthy donors. Notes on this clone: Its antigen remains unknown.

The study's findings and limits: Analyzed later, association rates of TCRs varied across HLA loci, with DRB1 most and HLA-C fewest.

Looked up from germline, CDR1 is SGHRS and CDR2 is YFSETQ. The CDR3 contains 14 residues. Germline trimming cut 4 bases from V and 7 bases from J; bases unmatched to any gene: 9. With 60 Vbeta and 13 Jbeta primers, the PCR was carried out. Profiling relied on immunoSEQ multiplex PCR, and the TCRdb table lists in-frame clones only, not all of them. The sample records around 150,000 clones, 84% being singletons. This rearrangement joins TRBV5-1 to TRBJ1-2; 8 bases agree with TRBD1. This receptor was taken from a boy aged 2 to 9 in good health and CMV-seronegative. Sequenced sample: PBMCs. The CDR3 DNA is TGCGCCAGCAGCGCCGGACAGGGCGGCTCTGGCTACACCTTC. The encoded protein is CASSAGQGGSGYTF.